The present T cell receptor beta chain was sequenced within a study of early T cells in non-severe SARS-CoV-2 infection. One entry per CDR3 protein results from TCRdb running MiXCR on the 5' RACE reads. The table shows some 54,000 distinct CDR3 sequences, with roughly a tenth occurring only once. Germline-derived CDR1 and CDR2 are SGHRS and YFSETQ. With 2 bases clipped from V and 2 bases from J, the junction kept 5 bases outside the gene matches. The CDR3 is made up of 16 amino acids. Sequenced: whole blood. The source of this sequence is an adult who was a healthcare worker with PCR-confirmed SARS-CoV-2 infection or an uninfected control (not recorded which). The chain links TRBV5-1 to TRBJ2-3, with 10 bases fitting TRBD2. CDR3 nucleotide sequence: TGCGCCAGCAGCTTTACTAGCGGGGAATACACAGATACGCAGTATTTT. It encodes CASSFTSGEYTDTQYF.